This record covers a single TCR beta chain. The DNA is omitted, as the CDR3 cannot be located on it reliably, and the CDR3 follows TCRdb's listing. The entry originates in a study of blood T cell repertoires in COVID-19. The CDR3 length equals 13 residues, ends included. The table came from immunoSEQ multiplex PCR; TCRdb's copy has only in-frame clones and leaves some out. Altogether some 220,000 clones are present, 84% being singletons, with the ten largest covering roughly 5%. The sample consisted of peripheral blood. This TCR derives from a woman aged 55-69 years who had recovered from COVID-19. The chain combines TRBV21-1 with TRBJ1-1; the DNA was not used to check the table's D call, TRBD1. TRBV21-1 is tagged as a pseudogene. The chain's CDR3 is CASFGQGSTEAFF.